This is a list of T cell receptor beta chains from one sample in a study of Graves' ophthalmopathy and Graves' hyperthyroidism. TCRdb re-called the multiplex PCR reads through MiXCR, storing one row per CDR3 protein. The sample lists more than 300,000 distinct CDR3 sequences, 15% seen once, with 7% in the top ten. Material for sequencing was peripheral blood. The source of these receptors is a woman aged 18 to 35 with stable Graves' hyperthyroidism. CDR3s include the opening cysteine and the closing phenylalanine or tryptophan. The D gene is left open where the match is weak. The size entry is marked missing in some rows and otherwise reads once, few, many or a size class.

size: many; D: TRBD1; J: TRBJ1-1; V: TRBV7-3; CDR3: CASSPGDRGTDTEAFF; DNA: TGTGCCAGCAGCCCGGGGGACAGGGGTACGGACACTGAAGCTTTCTTT
size: many; D: -; J: TRBJ2-6; V: TRBV25-1; CDR3: CASSGGRKVAGANVLTF; DNA: TGTGCCAGCAGTGGGGGACGGAAGGTTGCTGGGGCCAACGTCCTGACTTTC
size: many; D: TRBD1; J: TRBJ2-7; V: TRBV25-1; CDR3: CASSDRDSRYEQYF; DNA: TGTGCCAGCAGCGACCGGGACAGCAGATACGAGCAGTACTTC
size: few; D: TRBD1; J: TRBJ2-7; V: TRBV12-3/TRBV12-4; CDR3: CASSLKPGGGDEQYF; DNA: TGTGCCAGCAGTTTAAAACCAGGGGGCGGGGACGAGCAGTACTTC
size: many; D: -; J: TRBJ1-1; V: TRBV2; CDR3: CASSEHQGLGAFF; DNA: TGTGCCAGCAGTGAACACCAGGGTCTCGGAGCTTTCTTT
size: once; D: -; J: TRBJ1-5; V: TRBV28; CDR3: CASSLVSPRGAGQPQHF; DNA: TGTGCCAGCAGTTTAGTTTCGCCTCGGGGCGCAGGGCAGCCCCAGCATTTT
size: many; D: -; J: TRBJ1-5; V: TRBV14; CDR3: CASSRTGNQPQHF; DNA: TGTGCCAGCAGCAGGACGGGTAATCAGCCCCAGCATTTT
size: -; D: -; J: TRBJ1-1; V: TRBV6-1; CDR3: CASSQEFQGTEAFF; DNA: TGTGCCAGCAGCCAAGAGTTCCAAGGAACTGAAGCTTTCTTT
size: many; D: -; J: TRBJ2-7; V: TRBV12-3/TRBV12-4; CDR3: CASSFNRAEQYF; DNA: TGTGCCAGCAGTTTTAACAGGGCCGAGCAGTACTTC
size: many; D: -; J: TRBJ2-4; V: TRBV10-3; CDR3: CAINPDGSLQYF; DNA: TGTGCCATCAACCCCGATGGTTCCCTCCAGTACTTC
size: many; D: TRBD1; J: TRBJ2-7; V: TRBV10-3; CDR3: CAISVGQNSLREQYF; DNA: TGTGCCATCAGTGTGGGACAGAATAGCCTTCGCGAGCAGTACTTC
size: many; D: -; J: TRBJ1-3; V: TRBV12-5; CDR3: CASGFGRTYTIYF; DNA: TGTGCTAGTGGTTTCGGCAGAACGTACACCATATATTTT
size: many; D: TRBD1; J: TRBJ2-2; V: TRBV12-3/TRBV12-4; CDR3: CASSAPGGRKGGELFF; DNA: TGTGCCAGCAGTGCTCCAGGGGGTAGAAAGGGCGGGGAGCTGTTTTTT
size: many; D: -; J: TRBJ1-6; V: TRBV7-8; CDR3: CASSKFIRGAKDNSPLHF; DNA: TGTGCCAGCAGCAAGTTTATCAGGGGAGCGAAGGATAATTCACCCCTCCACTTT
size: -; D: -; J: TRBJ1-2; V: TRBV27; CDR3: CASSFNRDNVLYGYTF; DNA: TGTGCCAGCAGTTTCAACCGGGACAACGTCCTGTATGGCTACACCTTC
size: -; D: -; J: TRBJ2-7; V: TRBV19; CDR3: CASSGYRVGMIYEQYF; DNA: TGTGCCAGTAGTGGCTACAGGGTGGGGATGATCTACGAGCAGTACTTC
size: many; D: TRBD1; J: TRBJ2-7; V: TRBV7-8; CDR3: CASSLPFSPGQGSYEQYF; DNA: TGTGCCAGCAGTCTTCCTTTTTCCCCGGGACAGGGATCCTACGAGCAGTACTTC
size: -; D: -; J: TRBJ2-2; V: TRBV19; CDR3: CASSWAAGELFF; DNA: TGTGCCAGTAGTTGGGCGGCCGGGGAGCTGTTTTTT
size: many; D: TRBD1; J: TRBJ2-6; V: TRBV7-6; CDR3: CASSFLTGRGSGANVLTF; DNA: TGTGCCAGCAGCTTTTTGACAGGGAGAGGCTCTGGGGCCAACGTCCTGACTTTC
size: few; D: TRBD2; J: TRBJ2-7; V: TRBV11-2; CDR3: CASRRYRGGLGEQYF; DNA: TGTGCCAGCAGGCGCTACCGGGGGGGCCTGGGCGAGCAGTACTTC
size: -; D: -; J: TRBJ2-2; V: TRBV19; CDR3: CASSMSVFSNTGELFF; DNA: TGTGCCAGTAGTATGAGTGTTTTCTCGAACACCGGGGAGCTGTTTTTT
size: -; D: TRBD1; J: TRBJ1-1; V: TRBV29-1; CDR3: CSVDDQGGTEAFF; DNA: TGCAGCGTTGATGATCAGGGGGGGACTGAAGCTTTCTTT
size: -; D: -; J: TRBJ1-2; V: TRBV12-3/TRBV12-4; CDR3: CASSLGGRQYGYTF; DNA: TGTGCCAGCAGTTTAGGGGGACGCCAATATGGCTACACCTTC
size: many; D: TRBD2; J: TRBJ2-7; V: TRBV14; CDR3: CASSPLGQRGFYEQYF; DNA: TGTGCCAGCAGCCCCCTAGGCCAGCGGGGGTTCTACGAGCAGTACTTC
size: -; D: TRBD2; J: TRBJ2-1; V: TRBV2; CDR3: CASRPLSGGVHNEQFF; DNA: TGTGCCAGCAGACCACTTAGCGGGGGAGTACACAATGAGCAGTTCTTC
size: many; D: TRBD1; J: TRBJ1-6; V: TRBV20-1; CDR3: CSAREPGGHSPLHF; DNA: TGCAGTGCTAGAGAGCCAGGGGGACATTCACCCCTCCACTTT
size: many; D: -; J: TRBJ1-2; V: TRBV19; CDR3: CASSMGTWQANYGYTF; DNA: TGTGCCAGTAGTATGGGGACGTGGCAGGCCAACTATGGCTACACCTTC
size: many; D: -; J: TRBJ2-7; V: TRBV18; CDR3: CASSPQQGEQYF; DNA: TGTGCCAGCTCACCTCAACAAGGCGAGCAGTACTTC
size: -; D: TRBD1; J: TRBJ1-2; V: TRBV7-9; CDR3: CASSFTGGTGYGYTF; DNA: TGTGCCAGCAGCTTTACAGGGGGCACGGGCTATGGCTACACCTTC
size: many; D: TRBD2; J: TRBJ2-5; V: TRBV11-3; CDR3: CASSFPTSGDQETQYF; DNA: TGTGCCAGCAGCTTCCCGACTAGCGGGGACCAAGAGACCCAGTACTTC
size: many; D: TRBD1; J: TRBJ1-2; V: TRBV9; CDR3: CASSVASDRAGYTF; DNA: TGTGCCAGCAGCGTAGCCTCGGACAGGGCTGGCTACACCTTC
size: many; D: -; J: TRBJ1-2; V: TRBV7-9; CDR3: CASSPRTGEYGYTF; DNA: TGTGCCAGCAGCCCTCGAACGGGGGAATATGGCTACACCTTC
size: many; D: TRBD2; J: TRBJ2-7; V: TRBV7-6; CDR3: CASSLGGTSGTYEQYF; DNA: TGTGCCAGCAGCTTAGGGGGAACTAGCGGAACCTACGAGCAGTACTTC
size: many; D: TRBD1; J: TRBJ1-1; V: TRBV6-2/TRBV6-3; CDR3: CASSKQGPDTEAFF; DNA: TGTGCCAGCAGTAAACAGGGGCCGGACACTGAAGCTTTCTTT
size: many; D: -; J: TRBJ1-2; V: TRBV12-3/TRBV12-4; CDR3: CASSTDKRGGYTF; DNA: TGTGCCAGCAGTACCGACAAACGGGGTGGCTACACCTTC
size: many; D: -; J: TRBJ2-5; V: TRBV19; CDR3: CASKGGPGETQYF; DNA: TGTGCCAGTAAGGGGGGGCCGGGAGAGACCCAGTACTTC
size: few; D: -; J: TRBJ1-2; V: TRBV29-1; CDR3: CSVYLGHGYTF; DNA: TGCAGCGTTTACCTGGGGCATGGCTACACCTTC
size: -; D: TRBD2; J: TRBJ2-7; V: TRBV12-3/TRBV12-4; CDR3: CASAGTTYEQYF; DNA: TGTGCCAGCGCCGGGACTACCTACGAGCAGTACTTC
size: many; D: TRBD1; J: TRBJ1-4; V: TRBV5-1; CDR3: CASSSGQGGMEKLFF; DNA: TGCGCCAGCAGCAGTGGACAGGGAGGGATGGAAAAACTGTTTTTT
size: -; D: TRBD1; J: TRBJ2-1; V: TRBV12-3/TRBV12-4; CDR3: CASSSDRRNNEQFF; DNA: TGTGCCAGCAGTTCGGACAGGCGTAACAATGAGCAGTTCTTC
size: many; D: -; J: TRBJ1-1; V: TRBV27; CDR3: CASRLQGSTEAFF; DNA: TGTGCCAGCAGATTACAGGGATCCACTGAAGCTTTCTTT
size: many; D: -; J: TRBJ1-1; V: TRBV6-5; CDR3: CASSYDPPGTEAFF; DNA: TGTGCCAGCAGTTACGACCCCCCTGGGACTGAAGCTTTCTTT
size: many; D: TRBD1; J: TRBJ2-7; V: TRBV12-3/TRBV12-4; CDR3: CASKPPGQGHEQYF; DNA: TGTGCCAGCAAACCCCCCGGACAGGGCCACGAGCAGTACTTC
size: many; D: TRBD1; J: TRBJ1-5; V: TRBV12-3/TRBV12-4; CDR3: CASSLSTTGVQPQHF; DNA: TGTGCCAGCAGTTTAAGTACTACAGGGGTCCAGCCCCAGCATTTT
size: few; D: TRBD2; J: TRBJ2-2; V: TRBV19; CDR3: CASSIMRTRIRNTGELFF; DNA: TGTGCCAGTAGTATCATGCGGACTAGAATAAGGAACACCGGGGAGCTGTTTTTT
size: few; D: -; J: TRBJ1-5; V: TRBV7-8; CDR3: CASSQEGAANQPQHF; DNA: TGTGCCAGCAGCCAAGAAGGGGCTGCGAATCAGCCCCAGCATTTT
size: many; D: TRBD1; J: TRBJ2-7; V: TRBV6-2/TRBV6-3; CDR3: CASTRDRGRSNEQYF; DNA: TGTGCCAGCACCAGGGACAGGGGAAGGTCAAACGAGCAGTACTTC
size: few; D: -; J: TRBJ2-7; V: TRBV4-2; CDR3: CASSQDPRQGWVYEQYF; DNA: TGTGCCAGCAGCCAAGATCCGCGGCAGGGATGGGTCTACGAGCAGTACTTC
size: many; D: -; J: TRBJ2-2; V: TRBV6-1; CDR3: CASGHRSGLGAGELFF; DNA: TGTGCCAGCGGCCACAGGAGCGGCCTGGGGGCCGGGGAGCTGTTTTTT
size: few; D: TRBD2; J: TRBJ2-7; V: TRBV10-3; CDR3: CAISDSSGDHEQYF; DNA: TGTGCCATCAGTGATTCTAGCGGGGACCACGAGCAGTACTTC
size: many; D: TRBD1; J: TRBJ2-7; V: TRBV4-2; CDR3: CASSQVGGQGATYEQYF; DNA: TGTGCCAGCAGCCAAGTCGGGGGCCAGGGGGCCACCTACGAGCAGTACTTC
size: many; D: -; J: TRBJ1-1; V: TRBV5-1; CDR3: CASSLTFGSEAFF; DNA: TGCGCCAGCAGCTTGACGTTCGGTTCTGAAGCTTTCTTT
size: -; D: -; J: TRBJ1-1; V: TRBV24-1; CDR3: CATRGRGTEAFF; DNA: TGTGCCACCAGGGGCCGGGGCACTGAAGCTTTCTTT
size: many; D: -; J: TRBJ1-5; V: TRBV20-1; CDR3: CSAIRGGRNQPQHF; DNA: TGCAGTGCTATCCGCGGAGGGCGCAATCAGCCCCAGCATTTT
size: -; D: TRBD1; J: TRBJ1-5; V: TRBV6-1; CDR3: CASSEYTGGGHQPQHF; DNA: TGTGCCAGCAGTGAATACACAGGGGGGGGACATCAGCCCCAGCATTTT